What follows are 13 T cell receptor beta chains derived from one specimen sequenced in a study of cytomegalovirus exposure and HLA in healthy donors. PCR involved 60 Vbeta and 13 Jbeta primers. The data were produced by immunoSEQ multiplex PCR, yet TCRdb's version contains in-frame clones alone and is incomplete. Among about 120,000 clones listed, approximately 9.4% were seen once. Sequencing was carried out using PBMCs. The receptor source for this set is a man aged 30 to 45 in good health and CMV-seronegative.

This clone appeared a single time. The rearrangement links TRBV25-1 to TRBJ2-3, with TRBD2 as a possible D gene (6 bases). V lost 7 bases and J lost 6, with 14 bases in between. The CDR3 is made up of 13 amino acids. Germline-derived CDR1 and CDR2 are MGHDK and SYGVNS. The CDR3 here is CASTGGLRDTQYF. The CDR3 DNA sequence: TGTGCCAGCACCGGGGGTCTCCGGGATACGCAGTATTTT.

In its sample, this clone was seen a few times. Here the CDR3 reads CASSPYARGTDTQYF. For the CDR3, the DNA is TGTGCCAGCAGTCCCTACGCACGCGGGACAGATACGCAGTATTTT. V and J are TRBV14 and TRBJ2-3; D is perhaps TRBD2 (5 bases). Germline CDR1 reads SGHDN; CDR2 reads FVKESK. V dropped 6 bases and J dropped 3 bases, with 16 bases sitting between them. The CDR3 sequence is 15 residues long. Variable domain in full (rest from reference TRBV14 and TRBJ2-3): EAGVTQFPSHSVIEKGQTVTLRCDPISGHDNLYWYRRVMGKEIKFLLHFVKESKQDESGMPNNRFLAERTGGTYSTLKVQPAELEDSGVYFCASSPYARGTDTQYFGPGTRLTVL.

This clone was found a few times. The chain uses TRBV7-9 and TRBJ2-2; 10 positions match TRBD1. This CDR3 spans 16 amino acids. V trimming: 4 bases; J trimming: 0 bases; junction bases outside the gene matches: 2. The germline CDR1 and CDR2 sequences are SEHNR and FQNEAQ (reference sequence). The CDR3 reads CASSSGQGTNTGELFF. The CDR3 DNA follows: TGTGCCAGCAGCTCGGGACAGGGGACGAACACCGGGGAGCTGTTTTTT.

The gene calls are TRBV30 and TRBJ2-5, with TRBD1 as a possible D gene (5 bases). The CDR3 contains 13 residues. Between the trimmed V and J ends, which lost 3 bases and 5 bases, there was a span of 13 bases. Germline CDR1 and CDR2: GTSNPN and SVGIG (reference sequence). The CDR3 is CAWRGRGWETQYF. CDR3 nucleotides: TGTGCCTGGAGGGGTAGGGGTTGGGAGACCCAGTACTTC. Supplemented by reference TRBV30 and TRBJ2-5, the full variable domain reads SQTIHQWPATLVQPVGSPLSLECTVEGTSNPNLYWYRQAAGRGLQLLFYSVGIGQISSEVPQNLSASRPQDRQFILSSKKLLLSDSGFYLCAWRGRGWETQYFGPGTRLLVL.

The chain is built from TRBV18 and TRBJ2-1; TRBD2 might be the D (7 bases). V gave up 0 bases and J gave up 6 bases, with 18 bases separating them. The V gene's germline CDR1 is KGHSH and CDR2 LQKENI. The CDR3 spans 17 residues. The CDR3 DNA sequence: TGTGCCAGCTCACCACCGCTCTTCGCGGGGGCGGCCAATGAGCAGTTCTTC. It codes for CASSPPLFAGAANEQFF.

The chain is built from TRBV10-1 and TRBJ2-1, with TRBD1 matching over 8 bases. The CDR3 sequence is 12 residues long. Germline V CDR1 and CDR2: WNHNN, SYGVQD (reference sequence). V gave up 3 bases and J gave up 15 bases; unmatched junction bases: 7. CDR3 loop: CASSDPTGASFF. In nucleotides, the CDR3 is TGCGCCAGCAGTGACCCGACAGGGGCATCGTTCTTC.

The CDR3 spells CASSLSSYEQYF. CDR3 DNA: TGCGCCAGCAGCCTCAGCTCCTACGAGCAGTACTTC. The chain couples TRBV5-1 to TRBJ2-7; D remains unclear. Germline lookup yields CDR1 SGHRS and CDR2 YFSETQ. The CDR3 covers 12 residues. Trimming cost V 4 bases and J 0 bases, with 5 bases left between them. Full variable domain (missing parts from reference TRBV5-1 and TRBJ2-7): KAGVTQTPRYLIKTRGQQVTLSCSPISGHRSVSWYQQTPGQGLQFLFEYFSETQRNKGNFPGRFSGRQFSNSRSEMNVSTLELGDSALYLCASSLSSYEQYFGPGTRLTVT.

The rearrangement uses TRBV7-6 and TRBJ2-7; 7 nucleotides match TRBD1. Per germline, CDR1 SGHVS and CDR2 FNYEAQ. This CDR3 is built from 15 residues. With V trimmed by 5 bases and J by 0 bases, 7 bases remained unmatched. CDR3 region: CASSPLDRSSYEQYF. The CDR3 DNA sequence: TGTGCCAGCAGCCCATTGGACAGGAGCTCCTACGAGCAGTACTTC.

This clone was observed a few times. The junction departs from the called germline gene at one end, perhaps through a read error. The chain recombines TRBV7-7 with TRBJ2-1; D is ambiguous. Germline values: CDR1 SSHAT, CDR2 FNYEAQ (reference sequence). The CDR3 is made up of 15 amino acids. The chain's CDR3 is CASSLVLKRYSEQFF. CDR3 DNA sequence: TGTGCTAGCAGCTTAGTTCTTAAGAGGTATAGTGAGCAGTTCTTC.

V usage is TRBV6-1 and J usage is TRBJ1-2; no clear D. Between the trimmed V and J ends, which lost 7 bases and 7 bases, there was a span of 16 bases. This CDR3 has 13 amino acids. Per germline, CDR1 MNHNS and CDR2 SASEGT. The CDR3 DNA is TGTGCCAGCACGGATATTAAGGGAGTTGGCTACACCTTC. The encoded protein is CASTDIKGVGYTF.

This clone occurred a few times. V gene TRBV6-1 combines with J gene TRBJ2-5; 7 nucleotides match TRBD1. Germline assignment: CDR1 MNHNS and CDR2 SASEGT. V trimming: 1 base; J trimming: 9 bases; junction bases outside the gene matches: 5. This CDR3 region has 13 residues. CDR3 bases: TGTGCCAGCAGTGAAGACAGGGGAACGGCCCAGTACTTC. It is translated as CASSEDRGTAQYF.

This clone showed up just a few times. The chain uses TRBV7-8 and TRBJ1-2; no reliable D call. Trimming stripped 5 bases from V and 4 bases from J, with 11 bases between. Germline V gene lookup returns CDR1 SGHVS and CDR2 FQNEAQ. The CDR3 consists of 13 residues. The CDR3 region has the DNA TGTGCCAGCAGCGTAGGGCCCCGCTATGGCTACACCTTC. Its translation is CASSVGPRYGYTF.

This clone was seen a few times. This sequence joins TRBV18 and TRBJ2-5, with 8 bases aligning to TRBD1. After removal of 3 bases from V and 5 bases from J, the junction contained 5 bases not matched to a gene. The CDR3 runs 14 residues. The V gene's germline CDR1 is KGHSH and CDR2 LQKENI. Here the CDR3 reads CASSPPRGQETQYF. CDR3 in DNA: TGTGCCAGCTCACCTCCCAGGGGGCAGGAGACCCAGTACTTC.